This T cell receptor (beta chain) was sequenced during a study of T cell changes during pregnancy in multiple sclerosis. Germline V gene data show CDR1 as LGHNA and CDR2 as YNFKEQ. CDR3 length: 15 residues. Trimming shortened V by 0 bases and J by 2 bases, and 9 bases separated the two germline ends. Here immunoSEQ multiplex PCR was the method, and the copy in TCRdb shows in-frame clones only, minus some. Here the sample spans more than 30,000 clones, around 94% being singletons. This chain connects TRBV4-2 to TRBJ2-3; TRBD2 might be the D (5 bases). This TCR was recovered from a female donor with multiple sclerosis, enrolled in a pregnancy study. Sequenced: PBMCs (not recorded whether the cells were cultured). The CDR3 region has the DNA TGTGCCAGCAGCCAAGAGCCGGAGGCCACAGATACGCAGTATTTT. Its translation is CASSQEPEATDTQYF.